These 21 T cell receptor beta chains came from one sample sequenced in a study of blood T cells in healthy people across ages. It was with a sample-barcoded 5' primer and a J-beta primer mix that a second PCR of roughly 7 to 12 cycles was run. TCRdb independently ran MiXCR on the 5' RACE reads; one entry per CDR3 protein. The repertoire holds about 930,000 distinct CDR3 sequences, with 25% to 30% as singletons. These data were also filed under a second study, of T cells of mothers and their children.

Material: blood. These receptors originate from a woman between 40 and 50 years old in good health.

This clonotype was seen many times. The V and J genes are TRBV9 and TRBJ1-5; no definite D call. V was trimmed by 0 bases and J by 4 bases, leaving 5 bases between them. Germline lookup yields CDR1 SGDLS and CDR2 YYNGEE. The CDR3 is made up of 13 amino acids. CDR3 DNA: TGTGCCAGCAGCGTAGGGCCAAATCAGCCCCAGCATTTT. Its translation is CASSVGPNQPQHF.

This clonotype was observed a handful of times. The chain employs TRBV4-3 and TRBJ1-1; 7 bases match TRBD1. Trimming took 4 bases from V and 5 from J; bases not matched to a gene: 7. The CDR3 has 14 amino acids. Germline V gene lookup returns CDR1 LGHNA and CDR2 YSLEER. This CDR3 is CASSPTGSFTEAFF. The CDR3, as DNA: TGCGCCAGCAGCCCGACAGGGTCATTTACTGAAGCTTTCTTT.

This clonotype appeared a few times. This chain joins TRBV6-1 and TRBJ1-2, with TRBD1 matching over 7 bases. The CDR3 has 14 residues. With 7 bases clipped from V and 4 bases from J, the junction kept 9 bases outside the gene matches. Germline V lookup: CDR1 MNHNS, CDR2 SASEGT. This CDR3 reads CASIPETGSYGYTF. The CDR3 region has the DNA TGTGCCAGCATCCCCGAGACAGGGAGCTATGGCTACACCTTC.

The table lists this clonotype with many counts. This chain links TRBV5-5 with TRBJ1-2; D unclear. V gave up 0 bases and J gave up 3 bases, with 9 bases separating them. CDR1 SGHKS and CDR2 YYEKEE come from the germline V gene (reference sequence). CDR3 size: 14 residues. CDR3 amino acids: CASSLEGMDYGYTF. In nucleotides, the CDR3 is TGTGCCAGCAGCTTGGAGGGAATGGACTATGGCTACACCTTC.

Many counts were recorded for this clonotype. Here the CDR3 DNA reads TGTGCCAGCAGCCCCGCGAGGCTAGCGCGTTCCTACGAGCAGTACTTC. This gives the protein CASSPARLARSYEQYF. V is TRBV12-3 or TRBV12-4 and J is TRBJ2-7, with D possibly being TRBD2 (6 bases). V lost 6 bases, J lost 1 base, and 19 bases lay in between. This CDR3 comprises 16 residues.

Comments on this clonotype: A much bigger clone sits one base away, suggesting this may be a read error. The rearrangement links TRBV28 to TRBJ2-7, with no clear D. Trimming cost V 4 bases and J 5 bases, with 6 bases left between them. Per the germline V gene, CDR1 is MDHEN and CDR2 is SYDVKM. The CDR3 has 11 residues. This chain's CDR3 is CASSSPHEQYF. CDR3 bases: TGTGCCAGCAGTTCCCCCCACGAGCAGTACTTC. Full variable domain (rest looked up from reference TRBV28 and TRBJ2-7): DVKVTQSSRYLVKRTGEKVFLECVQDMDHENMFWYRQDPGLGLRLIYFSYDVKMKEKGDIPEGYSVSREKKERFSLILESASTNQTSMYLCASSSPHEQYFGPGTRLTVT.

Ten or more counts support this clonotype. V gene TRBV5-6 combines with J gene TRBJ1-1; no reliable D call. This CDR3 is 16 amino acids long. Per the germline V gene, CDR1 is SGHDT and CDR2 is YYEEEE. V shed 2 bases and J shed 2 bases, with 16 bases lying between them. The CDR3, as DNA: TGTGCCAGCAGCTTTGGGTTTGCGGGGTCCAACACTGAAGCTTTCTTT. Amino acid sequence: CASSFGFAGSNTEAFF.

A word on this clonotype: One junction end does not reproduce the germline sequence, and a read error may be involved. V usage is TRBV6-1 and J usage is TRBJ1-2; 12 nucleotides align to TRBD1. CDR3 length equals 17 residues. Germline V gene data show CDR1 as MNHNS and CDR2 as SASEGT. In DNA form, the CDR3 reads TGTGCCTGCAGTGACGGGACAGGGGGCCCGGTTGGCTATGGCTACACCTTC. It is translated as CACSDGTGGPVGYGYTF.

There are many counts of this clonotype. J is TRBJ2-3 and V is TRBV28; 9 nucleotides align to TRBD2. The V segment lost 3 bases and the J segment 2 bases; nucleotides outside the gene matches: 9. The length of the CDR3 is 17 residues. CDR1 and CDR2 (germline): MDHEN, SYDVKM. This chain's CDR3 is CASSLVVAGAYTDTQYF. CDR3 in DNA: TGTGCCAGCAGTTTGGTGGTAGCGGGGGCTTACACAGATACGCAGTATTTT.

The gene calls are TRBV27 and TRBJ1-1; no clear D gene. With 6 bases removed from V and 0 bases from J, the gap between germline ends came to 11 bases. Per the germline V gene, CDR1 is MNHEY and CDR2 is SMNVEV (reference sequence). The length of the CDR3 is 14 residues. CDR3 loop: CASRLTSMNTEAFF. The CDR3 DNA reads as TGTGCCAGCAGGCTGACCTCGATGAACACTGAAGCTTTCTTT.

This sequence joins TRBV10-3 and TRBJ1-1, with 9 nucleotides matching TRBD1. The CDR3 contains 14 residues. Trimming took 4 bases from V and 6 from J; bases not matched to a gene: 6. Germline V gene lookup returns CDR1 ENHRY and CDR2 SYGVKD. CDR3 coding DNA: TGTGCCATCAGTGTACAGGGGGCTGAAGCTGAAGCTTTCTTT. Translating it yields CAISVQGAEAEAFF.

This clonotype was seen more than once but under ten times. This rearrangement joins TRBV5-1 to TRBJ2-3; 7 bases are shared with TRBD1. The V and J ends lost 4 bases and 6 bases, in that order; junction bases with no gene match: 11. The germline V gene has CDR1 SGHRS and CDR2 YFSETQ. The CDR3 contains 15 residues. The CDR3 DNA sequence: TGCGCCAGCAGCCCGACACAGGGGCCAGGCGATACGCAGTATTTT. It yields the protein CASSPTQGPGDTQYF.

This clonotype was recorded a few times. This chain's CDR3 is CASSLSSQSTTEAFF. The CDR3 DNA follows: TGTGCCAGCAGCTTAAGTTCGCAGTCTACCACTGAAGCTTTCTTT. The chain is built from TRBV7-6 and TRBJ1-1; D ambiguous. The germline V gene encodes CDR1 SGHVS and CDR2 FNYEAQ. Deletions cut 2 bases from V and 4 bases from J, with 14 bases between. This CDR3 comprises 15 residues.

As DNA, the CDR3 is TGTGCCAGCAGCTTCGGTCGGACAGGCCCCACAGATACGCAGTATTTT. This encodes CASSFGRTGPTDTQYF. The rearrangement links TRBV7-9 to TRBJ2-3, with 7 bases lining up with TRBD1. The junction had 8 bases not matched to a gene; V was cut back by 3 bases and J by 2 bases. CDR3 size: 16 residues. Germline V gene lookup returns CDR1 SEHNR and CDR2 FQNEAQ (reference sequence).

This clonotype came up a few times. The CDR3 DNA is TGCAGTGCTCAGACTAGCGCCCCAGAGACCCAGTACTTC. Residues: CSAQTSAPETQYF. The chain is built from TRBV20-1 and TRBJ2-7; TRBD2 aligns across 8 bases. The end of the DNA aligns better with TRBJ2-5, so the J call may be wrong. The V gene's germline CDR1 is DFQATT and CDR2 SNEGSKA (reference sequence). The CDR3 runs to 13 residues.

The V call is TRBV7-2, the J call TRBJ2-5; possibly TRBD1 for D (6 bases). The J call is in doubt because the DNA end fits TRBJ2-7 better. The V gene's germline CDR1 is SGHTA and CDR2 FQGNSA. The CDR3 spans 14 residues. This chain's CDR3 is CASSGRTDPYEQYF. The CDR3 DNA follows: TGTGCCAGCAGCGGGCGGACAGACCCCTACGAGCAGTACTTC.

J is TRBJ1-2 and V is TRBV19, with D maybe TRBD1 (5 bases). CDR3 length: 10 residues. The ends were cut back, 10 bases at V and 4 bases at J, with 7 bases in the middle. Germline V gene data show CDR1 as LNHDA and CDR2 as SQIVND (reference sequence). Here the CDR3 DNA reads TGTGCCACCGACAGCTATGGCTACACCTTC. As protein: CATDSYGYTF. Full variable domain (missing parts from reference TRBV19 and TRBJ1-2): DGGITQSPKYLFRKEGQNVTLSCEQNLNHDAMYWYRQDPGQGLRLIYYSQIVNDFQKGDIAEGYSVSREKKESFPLTVTSAQKNPTAFYLCATDSYGYTFGSGTRLTVV.

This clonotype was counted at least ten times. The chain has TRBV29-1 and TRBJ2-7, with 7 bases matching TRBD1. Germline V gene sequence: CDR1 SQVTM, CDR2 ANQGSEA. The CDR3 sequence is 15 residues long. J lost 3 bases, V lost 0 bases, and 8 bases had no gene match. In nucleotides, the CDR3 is TGCAGCGTTGAAGATCGAGAGACAGGGCACTACGAGCAGTACTTC. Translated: CSVEDRETGHYEQYF.

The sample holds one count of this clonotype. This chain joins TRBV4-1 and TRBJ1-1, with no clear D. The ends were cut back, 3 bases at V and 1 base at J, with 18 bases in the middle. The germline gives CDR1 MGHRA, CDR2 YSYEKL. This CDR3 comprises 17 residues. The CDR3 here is CASSHFGSLFRNTEAFF. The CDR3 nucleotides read TGCGCCAGCAGCCATTTCGGGTCGCTTTTCCGGAACACTGAAGCTTTCTTT.

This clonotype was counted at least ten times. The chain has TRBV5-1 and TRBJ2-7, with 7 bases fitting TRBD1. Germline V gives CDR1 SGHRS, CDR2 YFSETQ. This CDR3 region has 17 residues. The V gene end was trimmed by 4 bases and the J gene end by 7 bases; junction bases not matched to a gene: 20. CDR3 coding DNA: TGCGCCAGCAGCCCTGGCGTCGTGACAGGGCTGTTTGGAGAGCAGTACTTC. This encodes CASSPGVVTGLFGEQYF. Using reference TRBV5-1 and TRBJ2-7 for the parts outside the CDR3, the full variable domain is KAGVTQTPRYLIKTRGQQVTLSCSPISGHRSVSWYQQTPGQGLQFLFEYFSETQRNKGNFPGRFSGRQFSNSRSEMNVSTLELGDSALYLCASSPGVVTGLFGEQYFGPGTRLTVT.

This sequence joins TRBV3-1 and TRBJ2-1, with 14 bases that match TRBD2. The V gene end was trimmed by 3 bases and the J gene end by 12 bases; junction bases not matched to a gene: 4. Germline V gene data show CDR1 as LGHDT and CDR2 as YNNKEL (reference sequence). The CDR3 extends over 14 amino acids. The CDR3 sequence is CASSHCGTSGGQFF. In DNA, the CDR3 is TGTGCCAGCAGCCATTGCGGGACTAGCGGGGGGCAGTTCTTC.